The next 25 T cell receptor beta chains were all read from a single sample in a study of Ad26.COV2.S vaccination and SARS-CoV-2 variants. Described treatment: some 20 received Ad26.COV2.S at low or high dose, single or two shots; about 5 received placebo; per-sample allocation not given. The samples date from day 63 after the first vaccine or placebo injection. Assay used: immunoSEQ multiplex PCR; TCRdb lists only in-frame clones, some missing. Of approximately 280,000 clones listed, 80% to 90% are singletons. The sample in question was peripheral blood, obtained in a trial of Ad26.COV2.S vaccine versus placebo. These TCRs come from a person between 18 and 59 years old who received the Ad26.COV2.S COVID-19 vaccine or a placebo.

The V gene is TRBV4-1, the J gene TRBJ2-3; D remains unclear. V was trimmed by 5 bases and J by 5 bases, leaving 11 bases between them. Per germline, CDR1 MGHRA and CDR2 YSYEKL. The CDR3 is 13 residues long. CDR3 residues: CASSTQTGDTQYF. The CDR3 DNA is TGCGCCAGCAGCACCCAAACGGGAGATACGCAGTATTTT.

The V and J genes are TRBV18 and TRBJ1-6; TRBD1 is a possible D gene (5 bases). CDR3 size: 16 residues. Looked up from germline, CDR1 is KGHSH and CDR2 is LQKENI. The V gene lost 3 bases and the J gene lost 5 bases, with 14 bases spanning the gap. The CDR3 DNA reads TGTGCCAGCTCACCCTTCGGGGCGACCAATAATTCACCCCTCCACTTT. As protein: CASSPFGATNNSPLHF.

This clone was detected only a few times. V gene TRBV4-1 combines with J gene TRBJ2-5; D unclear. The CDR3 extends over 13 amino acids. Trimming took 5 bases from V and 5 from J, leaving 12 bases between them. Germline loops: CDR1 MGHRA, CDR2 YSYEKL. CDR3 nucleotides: TGCGCCAGCAGCTTGTCCATCTCGGAGACCCAGTACTTC. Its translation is CASSLSISETQYF.

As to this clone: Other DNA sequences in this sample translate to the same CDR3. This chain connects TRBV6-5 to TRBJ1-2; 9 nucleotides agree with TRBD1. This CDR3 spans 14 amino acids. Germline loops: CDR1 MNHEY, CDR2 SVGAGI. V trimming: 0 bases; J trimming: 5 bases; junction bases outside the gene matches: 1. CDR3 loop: CASSYSTGGYGYTF. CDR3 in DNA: TGTGCCAGCAGTTACTCGACAGGGGGGTATGGCTACACCTTC.

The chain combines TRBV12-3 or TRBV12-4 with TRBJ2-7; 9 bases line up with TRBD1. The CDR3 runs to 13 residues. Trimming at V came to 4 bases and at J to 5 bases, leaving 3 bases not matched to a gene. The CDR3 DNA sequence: TGTGCCAGCAGTTCAGGGACAGGGAACGAGCAGTACTTC. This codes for CASSSGTGNEQYF.

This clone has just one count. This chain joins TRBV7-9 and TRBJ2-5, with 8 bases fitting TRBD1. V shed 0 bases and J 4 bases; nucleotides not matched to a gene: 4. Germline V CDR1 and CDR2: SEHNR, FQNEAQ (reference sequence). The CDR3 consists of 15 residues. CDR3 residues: CASSLADRVVETQYF. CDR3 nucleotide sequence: TGTGCCAGCAGCTTAGCGGACAGGGTGGTAGAGACCCAGTACTTC.

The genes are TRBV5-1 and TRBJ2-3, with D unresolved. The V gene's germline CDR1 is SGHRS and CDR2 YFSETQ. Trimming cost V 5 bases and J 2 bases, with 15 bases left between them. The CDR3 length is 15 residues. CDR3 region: CASSPTQPITDTQYF. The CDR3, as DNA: TGCGCCAGCAGTCCGACCCAACCTATCACAGATACGCAGTATTTT.

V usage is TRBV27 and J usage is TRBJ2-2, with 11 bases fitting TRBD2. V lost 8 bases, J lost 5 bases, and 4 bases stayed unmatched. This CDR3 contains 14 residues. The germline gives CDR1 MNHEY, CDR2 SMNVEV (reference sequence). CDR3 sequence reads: CASRWTSGTGELFF. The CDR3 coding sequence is TGTGCCAGCCGCTGGACTAGCGGGACCGGGGAGCTGTTTTTT.

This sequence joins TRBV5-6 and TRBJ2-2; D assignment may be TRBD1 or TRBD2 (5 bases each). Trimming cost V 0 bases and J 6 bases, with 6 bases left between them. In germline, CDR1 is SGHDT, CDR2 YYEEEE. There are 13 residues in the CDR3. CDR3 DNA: TGTGCCAGCAGCTTGGCGGGACCCGGGGAGCTGTTTTTT. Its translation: CASSLAGPGELFF.

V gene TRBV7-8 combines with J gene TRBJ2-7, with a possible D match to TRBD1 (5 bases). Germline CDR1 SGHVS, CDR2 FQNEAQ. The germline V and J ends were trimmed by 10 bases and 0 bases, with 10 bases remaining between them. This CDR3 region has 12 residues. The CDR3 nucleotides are TGTGCCACCCAAGGGGACTCCTACGAGCAGTACTTC. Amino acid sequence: CATQGDSYEQYF.

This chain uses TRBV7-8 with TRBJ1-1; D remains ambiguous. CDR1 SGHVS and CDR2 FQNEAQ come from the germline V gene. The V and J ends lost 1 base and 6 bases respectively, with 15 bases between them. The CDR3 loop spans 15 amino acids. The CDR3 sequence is CASSLDVIRAPEAFF. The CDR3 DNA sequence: TGTGCCAGCAGCTTAGACGTGATTCGGGCCCCTGAAGCTTTCTTT.

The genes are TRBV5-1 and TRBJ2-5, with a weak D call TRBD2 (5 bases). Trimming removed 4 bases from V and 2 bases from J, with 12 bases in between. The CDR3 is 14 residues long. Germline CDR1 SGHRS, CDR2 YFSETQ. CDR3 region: CASSPPAGQETQYF. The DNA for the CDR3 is TGCGCCAGCAGCCCCCCCGCGGGTCAAGAGACCCAGTACTTC.

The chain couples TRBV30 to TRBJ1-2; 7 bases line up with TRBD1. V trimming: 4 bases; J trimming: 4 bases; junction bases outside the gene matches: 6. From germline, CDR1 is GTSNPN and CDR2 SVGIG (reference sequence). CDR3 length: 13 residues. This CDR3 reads CAWIDRVGYGYTF. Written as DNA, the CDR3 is TGTGCCTGGATCGACAGGGTTGGCTATGGCTACACCTTC.

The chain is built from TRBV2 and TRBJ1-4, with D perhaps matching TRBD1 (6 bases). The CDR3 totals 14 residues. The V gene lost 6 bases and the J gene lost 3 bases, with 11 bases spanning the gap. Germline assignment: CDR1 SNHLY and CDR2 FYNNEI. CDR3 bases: TGTGCCAGCAGCCAGGGGCAGGCTAATGAAAAACTGTTTTTT. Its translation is CASSQGQANEKLFF.

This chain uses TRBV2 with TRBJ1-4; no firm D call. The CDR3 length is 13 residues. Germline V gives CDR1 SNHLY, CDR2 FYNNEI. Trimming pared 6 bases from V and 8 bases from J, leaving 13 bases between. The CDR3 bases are TGTGCCAGCAGACTGACACCTGGGGAAAAACTGTTTTTT. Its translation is CASRLTPGEKLFF.

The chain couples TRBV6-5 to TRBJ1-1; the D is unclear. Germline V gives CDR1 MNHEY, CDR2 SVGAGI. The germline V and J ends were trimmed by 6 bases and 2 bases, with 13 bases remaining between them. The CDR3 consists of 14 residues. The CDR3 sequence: CASRITEFNTEAFF. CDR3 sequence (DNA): TGTGCCAGCAGGATTACAGAGTTTAACACTGAAGCTTTCTTT.

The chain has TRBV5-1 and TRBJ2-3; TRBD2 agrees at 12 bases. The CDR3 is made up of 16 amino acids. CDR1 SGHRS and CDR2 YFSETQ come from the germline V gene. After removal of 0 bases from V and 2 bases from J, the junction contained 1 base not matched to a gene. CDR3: CASSLGLAGDTDTQYF. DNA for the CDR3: TGCGCCAGCAGCTTGGGACTAGCGGGGGACACAGATACGCAGTATTTT.

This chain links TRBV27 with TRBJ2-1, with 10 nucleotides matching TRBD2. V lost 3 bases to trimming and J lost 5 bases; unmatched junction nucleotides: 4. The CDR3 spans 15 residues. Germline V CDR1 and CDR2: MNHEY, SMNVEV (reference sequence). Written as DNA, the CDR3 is TGTGCCAGCAGTTTTGGGAGCGGGGGGGACAATGAGCAGTTCTTC. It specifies CASSFGSGGDNEQFF.

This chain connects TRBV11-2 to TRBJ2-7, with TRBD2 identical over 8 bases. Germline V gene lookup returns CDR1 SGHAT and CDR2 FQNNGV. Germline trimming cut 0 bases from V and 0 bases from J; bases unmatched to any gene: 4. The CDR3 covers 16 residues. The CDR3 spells CASSLDLGTSSYEQYF. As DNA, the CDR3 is TGTGCCAGCAGCTTAGATCTAGGGACTAGCTCCTACGAGCAGTACTTC.

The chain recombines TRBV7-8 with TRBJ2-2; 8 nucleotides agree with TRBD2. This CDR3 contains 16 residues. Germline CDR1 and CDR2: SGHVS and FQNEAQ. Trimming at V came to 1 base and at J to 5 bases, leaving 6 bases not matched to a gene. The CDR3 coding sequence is TGTGCCAGCAGCTTAGTAGCGGGAAGGGTGACCGGGGAGCTGTTTTTT. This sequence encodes CASSLVAGRVTGELFF.

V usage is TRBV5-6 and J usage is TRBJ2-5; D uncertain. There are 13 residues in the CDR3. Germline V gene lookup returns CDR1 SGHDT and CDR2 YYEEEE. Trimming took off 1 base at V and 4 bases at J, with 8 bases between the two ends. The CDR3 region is CASSLSLLETQYF. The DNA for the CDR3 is TGTGCCAGCAGCTTGTCTCTATTAGAGACCCAGTACTTC.

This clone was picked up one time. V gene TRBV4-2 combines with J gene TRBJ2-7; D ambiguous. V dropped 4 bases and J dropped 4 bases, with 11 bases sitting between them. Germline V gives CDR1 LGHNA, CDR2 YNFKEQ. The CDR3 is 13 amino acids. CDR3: CASSPSGRYEQYF. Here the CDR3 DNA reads TGTGCCAGCAGCCCTTCGGGCCGATACGAGCAGTACTTC.

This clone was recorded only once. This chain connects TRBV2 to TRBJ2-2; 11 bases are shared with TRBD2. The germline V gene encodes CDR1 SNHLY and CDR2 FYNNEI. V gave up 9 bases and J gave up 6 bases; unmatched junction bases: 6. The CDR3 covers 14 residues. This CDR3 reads CASKGSGRAGELFF. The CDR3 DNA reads TGTGCCAGTAAGGGTAGCGGGAGGGCCGGGGAGCTGTTTTTT.

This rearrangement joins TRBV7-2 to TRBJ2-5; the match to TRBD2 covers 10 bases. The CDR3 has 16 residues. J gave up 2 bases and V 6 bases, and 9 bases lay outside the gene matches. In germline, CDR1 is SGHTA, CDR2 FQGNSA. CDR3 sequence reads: CASRAASGGRQETQYF. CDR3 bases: TGTGCCAGCAGGGCCGCTAGCGGGGGACGTCAAGAGACCCAGTACTTC.

CDR3 bases: TGTGCCAGCAGCTTAATGGGGGCGGCGGTGGATAATTCACCCCTCCACTTT. Residues: CASSLMGAAVDNSPLHF. V and J are TRBV7-8 and TRBJ1-6, with D possibly TRBD1 on 6 matching bases. This CDR3 region has 17 residues. Germline assignment: CDR1 SGHVS and CDR2 FQNEAQ. V was trimmed by 2 bases and J by 5 bases, leaving 16 bases between them.